The 16 T cell receptor beta chains below come from one sample, sequenced in a study of shared clonotypes between healthy human individuals. Measured with immunoSEQ multiplex PCR; TCRdb has only the in-frame clones, and not every one. The table includes some 700,000 clones, less than 95% detected once. The specimen was memory CD8+ T cells from PBMCs. Subset meaning: CD45RO+ cells pooled with CCR7-negative TemRA cells. All receptors derive from a young man in good health. Some clones in this sample may be carry-over from other donors' samples.

The V and J genes are TRBV7-9 and TRBJ2-5, with 8 nucleotides matching TRBD2. This CDR3 comprises 14 residues. V lost 4 bases and J lost 3; bases outside the gene matches: 4. CDR1 and CDR2 from the germline V gene are SEHNR and FQNEAQ (reference sequence). DNA of the CDR3: TGTGCCAGCAGCTATACTAGCGGAAAAGAGACCCAGTACTTC. Protein sequence: CASSYTSGKETQYF. Variable domain in full (rest from reference TRBV7-9 and TRBJ2-5): DTGVSQNPRHKITKRGQNVTFRCDPISEHNRLYWYRQTLGQGPEFLTYFQNEAQLEKSRLLSDRFSAERPKGSFSTLEIQRTEQGDSAMYLCASSYTSGKETQYFGPGTRLLVL.

V usage is TRBV5-4 and J usage is TRBJ1-1; maybe TRBD1 (5 bases). V was pared by 4 bases and J by 7 bases, with 11 bases between. Germline V gene data show CDR1 as SGHNT and CDR2 as YYREEE (reference sequence). The CDR3 consists of 12 residues. This CDR3 is CASSGGWDEAFF. CDR3 coding DNA: TGTGCCAGCAGCGGGGGTTGGGATGAAGCTTTCTTT.

The genes are TRBV9 and TRBJ2-2, with 10 bases fitting TRBD2. The germline V gene has CDR1 SGDLS and CDR2 YYNGEE. The CDR3 totals 16 residues. J lost 5 bases, V lost 0 bases, and 4 bases had no gene match. The CDR3 nucleotides are TGTGCCAGCAGCGTAGTGGCTAGCGGGAGTACCGGGGAGCTGTTTTTT. Amino acid sequence: CASSVVASGSTGELFF.

This chain links TRBV2 with TRBJ2-7, with 7 bases matching TRBD2. The trim removed 4 bases at V and 1 base at J, leaving 7 bases unmatched. There are 15 residues in the CDR3. Germline values: CDR1 SNHLY, CDR2 FYNNEI. The CDR3 DNA is TGTGCCAGCAGTGGGTCGCTAGCGGAGTCCTACGAGCAGTACTTC. Translation: CASSGSLAESYEQYF.

The chain couples TRBV15 to TRBJ2-1; tentative D call: TRBD1 (6 bases). The CDR3 covers 14 residues. Germline CDR1 and CDR2: LNHNV and YYDKDF (reference sequence). Trimming stripped 8 bases from V and 2 bases from J, with 13 bases between. CDR3 in amino acids: CATWDTAAYNEQFF. For the CDR3, the DNA is TGTGCCACCTGGGACACAGCCGCCTACAATGAGCAGTTCTTC. The whole variable domain, filled in from reference TRBV15 and TRBJ2-1, reads DAMVIQNPRYQVTQFGKPVTLSCSQTLNHNVMYWYQQKSSQAPKLLFHYYDKDFNNEADTPDNFQSRRPNTSFCFLDIRSPGLGDTAMYLCATWDTAAYNEQFFGPGTRLTVL.

V usage is TRBV15 and J usage is TRBJ2-2, with 7 positions matching TRBD2. Per the germline V gene, CDR1 is LNHNV and CDR2 is YYDKDF (reference sequence). Trimming took 3 bases from V and 4 from J; bases not matched to a gene: 8. The CDR3 is 16 residues long. The CDR3 DNA is TGTGCCACCAGCAGGGGGAGCGGGATTAGCACCGGGGAGCTGTTTTTT. This sequence encodes CATSRGSGISTGELFF.

The chain couples TRBV6-1 to TRBJ2-7, with 8 positions matching TRBD1. Per germline, CDR1 MNHNS and CDR2 SASEGT. This CDR3 is built from 15 residues. The V and J ends lost 1 base and 3 bases, in that order; junction bases with no gene match: 5. The CDR3 protein is CASSEGTGPGYEQYF. DNA of the CDR3: TGTGCCAGCAGTGAAGGGACAGGGCCGGGCTACGAGCAGTACTTC.

The DNA for the CDR3 is TGTGCCATCAGGCGGGAAAGCTCCTACAATGAGCAGTTCTTC. This sequence encodes CAIRRESSYNEQFF. The J gene is TRBJ2-1, the V gene TRBV10-3; maybe TRBD2 (6 bases). V was pared by 6 bases and J by 0 bases, with 9 bases between. The CDR3 totals 14 residues. Looked up from germline, CDR1 is ENHRY and CDR2 is SYGVKD.

V is TRBV9 and J is TRBJ2-3; 10 positions agree with TRBD2. The CDR3 length is 16 residues. Germline-derived CDR1 and CDR2 are SGDLS and YYNGEE. The trim removed 3 bases at V and 3 bases at J, leaving 7 bases unmatched. CDR3 nucleotides: TGTGCCAGCAGCGCTATAGCGGGAGGAGGTACAGATACGCAGTATTTT. Translated: CASSAIAGGGTDTQYF.

This chain joins TRBV14 and TRBJ2-5; 10 bases are a match to TRBD2. V trimming: 0 bases; J trimming: 6 bases; junction bases outside the gene matches: 7. Germline CDR1 and CDR2: SGHDN and FVKESK. This CDR3 comprises 16 residues. The DNA of the CDR3 is TGTGCCAGCAGCCAAGACGTAGCGGGAGGTGTGAAGACCCAGTACTTC. Translation: CASSQDVAGGVKTQYF.

DNA for the CDR3: TGTGCCAGCAGGGGTCGGAGGACTAGCGGGTATAATGAGCAGTTCTTC. Encoded protein: CASRGRRTSGYNEQFF. The rearrangement links TRBV11-2 to TRBJ2-1, with TRBD2 identical over 11 bases. This CDR3 has 16 residues. The germline V gene has CDR1 SGHAT and CDR2 FQNNGV. The V and J ends lost 6 bases and 7 bases, in that order; junction bases with no gene match: 11.

This chain uses TRBV4-1 with TRBJ2-2; D not certain. Germline lookup yields CDR1 MGHRA and CDR2 YSYEKL. The CDR3 is 15 amino acids. The V end lost 4 bases, the J end lost 7 bases, and 16 bases lay between the germline ends. CDR3 sequence (DNA): TGCGCCAGCAGCCTCAGCCGAGGAGCGAACGGGGAGCTGTTTTTT. Residues: CASSLSRGANGELFF.

V and J are TRBV4-3 and TRBJ2-1, with 7 bases matching TRBD2. This CDR3 region has 18 residues. Per the germline V gene, CDR1 is LGHNA and CDR2 is YSLEER. V was pared by 0 bases and J by 10 bases, with 18 bases of the junction left unmatched. In DNA, the CDR3 is TGCGCCAGCAGCCAAGATTGGGTAGGGACTATCATCCATCCGGAGCAGTTCTTC. Amino acids: CASSQDWVGTIIHPEQFF.

V usage is TRBV19 and J usage is TRBJ2-1, with a weak D call TRBD2 (6 bases). There are 15 residues in the CDR3. V lost 6 bases and J lost 4, with 16 bases in between. The germline gives CDR1 LNHDA, CDR2 SQIVND (reference sequence). The DNA for the CDR3 is TGTGCCAGTAGGGGGACTCTAGCCAGTTACAATGAGCAGTTCTTC. It translates to CASRGTLASYNEQFF.

The V call is TRBV28, the J call TRBJ2-2; D unresolved. Germline values: CDR1 MDHEN, CDR2 SYDVKM. The V end was cut by 5 bases, the J end by 4 bases, with 23 bases between. This CDR3 is 18 amino acids long. This CDR3 is CASSQTRFDKLATGELFF. As DNA, the CDR3 is TGTGCCAGCAGTCAAACGCGTTTTGATAAGTTGGCCACCGGGGAGCTGTTTTTT.

The V and J genes are TRBV4-1 and TRBJ1-1, with D uncertain. V lost 0 bases to trimming and J lost 4 bases, with 9 bases between them. Germline assignment: CDR1 MGHRA and CDR2 YSYEKL. This CDR3 contains 14 residues. The CDR3 here is CASSQELRGTEAFF. CDR3 DNA: TGCGCCAGCAGCCAAGAACTTCGTGGCACTGAAGCTTTCTTT.